What follows are 21 T cell receptor beta chains derived from one specimen sequenced in a study of T cells expressing NK-cell markers. TCRdb re-called the 5' RACE reads and gives one entry per CDR3 protein, without DNA. The table lists a few hundred thousand distinct CDR3 sequences. Sequencing was carried out using blood T cells: a sorted CD56 or NKG2C T cell subset, CD4+ or CD8+ T cells, or bulk PBMC T cells (not recorded which). Every receptor here comes from a man between 18 and 29 years old in good health.

The chain has TRBV11-2 and TRBJ2-2; TCRdb's D gene call, TRBD2, goes unchecked for lack of DNA. Germline V lookup: CDR1 SGHAT, CDR2 FQNNGV. There are 16 residues in the CDR3. Here the CDR3 reads CASSLELAGLDGELFF.

The chain employs TRBV7-7 and TRBJ2-1; with no DNA, the TCRdb D assignment of TRBD1 cannot be verified. Germline V lookup: CDR1 SSHAT, CDR2 FNYEAQ (reference sequence). The CDR3 has 15 residues. The CDR3 region is CASSPGILGGNEQFF. Full variable domain (missing parts from reference TRBV7-7 and TRBJ2-1): GAGVSQSPRYKVTKRGQDVTLRCDPISSHATLYWYQQALGQGPEFLTYFNYEAQPDKSGLPSDRFSAERPEGSISTLTIQRTEQRDSAMYRCASSPGILGGNEQFFGPGTRLTVL.

The CDR3 is CASSLGGVGDTQYF. The J gene is TRBJ2-3, the V gene TRBV12-3 or TRBV12-4; the TCRdb D gene call, TRBD1, has no DNA to confirm it. The CDR3 sequence is 14 residues long.

This chain links TRBV10-3 with TRBJ2-1; with no DNA, the TCRdb D assignment of TRBD2 cannot be verified. The CDR3 has 15 amino acids. Germline V gives CDR1 ENHRY, CDR2 SYGVKD. The CDR3 loop is CAIRPGLAHNNEQFF.

The chain's CDR3 is CATTPYDSEQFF. The rearrangement joins TRBV24-1 to TRBJ2-1. This CDR3 comprises 12 residues. Looked up from germline, CDR1 is KGHDR and CDR2 is SFDVKD.

The chain uses TRBV29-1 and TRBJ2-3; the TCRdb call, TRBD2, lacks DNA for checking. The CDR3 has 15 residues. The V gene's germline CDR1 is SQVTM and CDR2 ANQGSEA. CDR3 protein: CSVVESGRRTDTQYF.

The gene calls are TRBV6-5 and TRBJ1-4. The CDR3 extends over 11 amino acids. Germline loops: CDR1 MNHEY, CDR2 SVGAGI. This CDR3 is CASSDTEKLFF.

V is TRBV11-3 and J is TRBJ2-6. The CDR3 is 15 amino acids. Germline-derived CDR1 and CDR2 are SGHNT and YENEEA. The CDR3 sequence is CASSLDPTGANVLTF.

The chain has TRBV30 and TRBJ2-3. This CDR3 region has 13 residues. Germline V gives CDR1 GTSNPN, CDR2 SVGIG (reference sequence). The CDR3 sequence: CAWSVGVSDTQYF.

This sequence joins TRBV19 and TRBJ2-1. The V gene's germline CDR1 is LNHDA and CDR2 SQIVND (reference sequence). The CDR3 has 13 amino acids. The CDR3 region is CASSSGYDNEQFF. The whole variable domain, filled in from reference TRBV19 and TRBJ2-1, reads DGGITQSPKYLFRKEGQNVTLSCEQNLNHDAMYWYRQDPGQGLRLIYYSQIVNDFQKGDIAEGYSVSREKKESFPLTVTSAQKNPTAFYLCASSSGYDNEQFFGPGTRLTVL.

The gene calls are TRBV11-2 and TRBJ2-5; without DNA, the TCRdb call of TRBD1 cannot be checked. The CDR3 is made up of 15 amino acids. Germline CDR1 is SGHAT and CDR2 is FQNNGV. CDR3 protein: CASSPRTGGFETQYF. Looking up the rest from reference TRBV11-2 and TRBJ2-5 gives the full variable domain: EAGVAQSPRYKIIEKRQSVAFWCNPISGHATLYWYQQILGQGPKLLIQFQNNGVVDDSQLPKDRFSAERLKGVDSTLKIQPAKLEDSAVYLCASSPRTGGFETQYFGPGTRLLVL.

V usage is TRBV7-2 and J usage is TRBJ2-1; TCRdb returns TRBD2, unconfirmable since there is no DNA. CDR3 length: 13 amino acids. CDR1 is SGHTA, CDR2 FQGNSA, per germline. The CDR3 loop reads CASSFGRTNEQFF.

The chain joins TRBV23-1 to TRBJ2-1; TCRdb calls TRBD1, which cannot be checked without DNA. TRBV23-1 is identified as an open reading frame with a role that is uncertain. The CDR3 is 14 amino acids. Here the CDR3 reads CATTRGGQGNEQFF.

CDR3 amino acids: CASSRKTANTGELFF. The chain combines TRBV5-1 with TRBJ2-2. CDR3 length: 15 residues. Germline lookup yields CDR1 SGHRS and CDR2 YFSETQ.

V is TRBV7-7 and J is TRBJ2-5; TCRdb names TRBD2, which stays unverified in the absence of DNA. The CDR3 covers 14 residues. Germline values: CDR1 SSHAT, CDR2 FNYEAQ (reference sequence). CDR3 residues: CASSAGTSGSLPYF.

CDR3 residues: CASSQEATTDTQYF. This chain joins TRBV4-3 and TRBJ2-3. Looked up from germline, CDR1 is LGHNA and CDR2 is YSLEER. The CDR3 is 14 residues long.

This rearrangement joins TRBV9 to TRBJ2-5; checking the TCRdb D call of TRBD1 is not possible without DNA. CDR1 and CDR2 from the germline V gene are SGDLS and YYNGEE. The CDR3 totals 14 residues. The CDR3 sequence is CASSVGGQEETQYF.

The chain couples TRBV2 to TRBJ1-6. CDR3 size: 13 residues. In germline, CDR1 is SNHLY, CDR2 FYNNEI. CDR3 amino acids: CASSEERHSPLHF.

The rearrangement links TRBV25-1 to TRBJ2-5; as DNA is missing, the TRBD1 call by TCRdb cannot be tested. The CDR3 totals 13 residues. The V gene's germline CDR1 is MGHDK and CDR2 SYGVNS. CDR3 in amino acids: CASRRGARETQYF.

The chain carries TRBV20-1 and TRBJ2-1; the TRBD1 assignment by TCRdb is unverifiable without DNA. Germline V gene sequence: CDR1 DFQATT, CDR2 SNEGSKA (reference sequence). This CDR3 spans 16 amino acids. CDR3 loop: CSARDWPGQGYNEQFF.

V gene TRBV29-1 combines with J gene TRBJ2-7; TCRdb indicates TRBD1, and absent DNA this call remains unverified. The CDR3 runs 14 residues. CDR1 and CDR2 from the germline V gene are SQVTM and ANQGSEA. CDR3 in amino acids: CSASFGGSGYEQYF.